Following are 20 T cell receptor beta chains from one sample sequenced in a study of T cells after yellow fever vaccination. TCRdb independently ran MiXCR on the 5' RACE reads; one entry per CDR3 protein. The data hold just over 250,000 distinct CDR3 sequences, with around 5.2% observed a single time. The sequencing used CD4+ T cells sorted from PBMCs, collected on the day of the yellow fever booster vaccination. The receptors were sampled from a man aged 18 to 30 who received the YFV17D yellow fever vaccine.

The rearrangement uses TRBV5-4 and TRBJ1-2, with 11 nucleotides matching TRBD1. The CDR3 consists of 15 residues. The germline V gene encodes CDR1 SGHNT and CDR2 YYREEE (reference sequence). The V and J ends lost 4 bases and 4 bases, in that order; junction bases with no gene match: 6. The CDR3 region is CASSPWTGGSYGYTF. As DNA, the CDR3 is TGTGCCAGCAGCCCCTGGACAGGGGGCAGCTATGGCTACACCTTC.

The CDR3 is CSARDTSRIATDTQYF. The CDR3 DNA follows: TGCAGTGCTAGAGACACTAGCCGTATTGCCACAGATACGCAGTATTTT. The chain couples TRBV20-1 to TRBJ2-3, with a possible D match to TRBD2 (6 bases). The CDR3 runs to 16 residues. Germline lookup yields CDR1 DFQATT and CDR2 SNEGSKA (reference sequence). Trimming pared 0 bases from V and 2 bases from J, leaving 15 bases between.

In its sample, this clonotype was seen a few times. The J gene is TRBJ2-3, the V gene TRBV24-1; possibly TRBD2 for D (6 bases). The CDR3 length is 16 residues. Germline lookup yields CDR1 KGHDR and CDR2 SFDVKD. V lost 0 bases and J lost 6, with 15 bases in between. The CDR3 DNA reads as TGTGCCACCAGTGATTTGCCGGGAGTCTCCCGGGATACGCAGTATTTT. It yields the protein CATSDLPGVSRDTQYF.

This clonotype was seen only a few times. This chain connects TRBV7-2 to TRBJ2-1, with 7 bases matching TRBD2. This CDR3 spans 17 amino acids. Germline trimming cut 6 bases from V and 7 bases from J; bases unmatched to any gene: 18. Germline CDR1 reads SGHTA; CDR2 reads FQGNSA. CDR3 loop: CASRYSGTTVLGNEQFF. In nucleotides, the CDR3 is TGTGCCAGCAGGTACTCCGGGACTACAGTTTTAGGGAATGAGCAGTTCTTC.

This clonotype was counted many times. The chain uses TRBV7-9 and TRBJ1-5; unclear D gene. Germline V lookup: CDR1 SEHNR, CDR2 FQNEAQ (reference sequence). The V gene lost 6 bases and the J gene lost 3 bases, with 9 bases spanning the gap. CDR3 size: 13 residues. CDR3 residues: CASSTFPNQPQHF. CDR3 sequence (DNA): TGTGCCAGCAGTACTTTTCCCAATCAGCCCCAGCATTTT.

The chain recombines TRBV6-4 with TRBJ2-3; 7 nucleotides align to TRBD1. The CDR3 runs 15 residues. Germline lookup yields CDR1 MRHNA and CDR2 SNTAGT. With V trimmed by 5 bases and J by 1 base, 6 bases remained unmatched. CDR3 amino acids: CASSPLGQRTDTQYF. The CDR3 DNA follows: TGTGCCAGCAGTCCCCTGGGACAGCGCACAGATACGCAGTATTTT.

This clonotype is a singleton in its sample. The gene calls are TRBV30 and TRBJ1-2, with D tentatively TRBD1 (5 bases). Germline V gene lookup returns CDR1 GTSNPN and CDR2 SVGIG (reference sequence). V lost 2 bases and J 6 bases, leaving 16 bases between the germline ends. This CDR3 comprises 14 residues. This chain's CDR3 is CAWSRRDRENGYTF. The CDR3 DNA follows: TGTGCCTGGAGTAGACGGGACCGGGAGAATGGCTACACCTTC.

The table lists this clonotype with a few counts. The CDR3 sequence is CASSPPQGAQETQYF. The CDR3 DNA follows: TGTGCCAGCAGTCCCCCACAGGGGGCCCAAGAGACCCAGTACTTC. The rearrangement joins TRBV5-4 to TRBJ2-5; 9 bases map to TRBD1. The trim removed 5 bases at V and 1 base at J, leaving 6 bases unmatched. The CDR3 is 15 residues long. Germline V CDR1 and CDR2: SGHNT, YYREEE (reference sequence).

This clonotype was recorded many times. V gene TRBV7-2 combines with J gene TRBJ2-1; no reliable D call. The germline CDR1 and CDR2 sequences are SGHTA and FQGNSA. V lost 2 bases and J 0 bases, leaving 8 bases between the germline ends. The CDR3 has 15 amino acids. The CDR3 is CASSLRWSSYNEQFF. The CDR3 nucleotides read TGTGCCAGCAGCTTAAGGTGGAGCTCCTACAATGAGCAGTTCTTC.

This clonotype was counted at least ten times. CDR3 residues: CASSQGVSGGAGTQYF. CDR3 DNA: TGTGCCAGCAGCCAAGGGGTCAGCGGGGGGGCCGGTACGCAGTATTTT. The chain couples TRBV3-1 to TRBJ2-3, with TRBD2 identical over 10 bases. The CDR3 is made up of 16 amino acids. V lost 1 base and J lost 8; bases outside the gene matches: 9. From germline, CDR1 is LGHDT and CDR2 YNNKEL (reference sequence).

This clonotype occurred many times. The chain joins TRBV4-3 to TRBJ1-3, with no clear D. Germline V gene data show CDR1 as LGHNA and CDR2 as YSLEER. Trimming took off 9 bases at V and 1 base at J, with 10 bases between the two ends. This CDR3 has 13 amino acids. The CDR3 here is CASRTVSGNTIYF. The CDR3 coding sequence is TGCGCCAGTCGGACTGTATCTGGAAACACCATATATTTT.

This clonotype was picked up a small number of times. The chain has TRBV7-6 and TRBJ1-1, with a possible D match to TRBD1 (5 bases). With 4 bases removed from V and 6 bases from J, the gap between germline ends came to 18 bases. This CDR3 region has 15 residues. Looked up from germline, CDR1 is SGHVS and CDR2 is FNYEAQ. The CDR3 spells CASSCPGQGEAEAFF. The CDR3 region has the DNA TGTGCCAGCAGCTGCCCGGGCCAAGGGGAGGCTGAAGCTTTCTTT.

The gene calls are TRBV10-3 and TRBJ2-5; D remains unclear. V shed 0 bases and J shed 3 bases, with 5 bases lying between them. CDR3 length: 13 residues. Germline V gives CDR1 ENHRY, CDR2 SYGVKD. For the CDR3, the DNA is TGTGCCATCAGTGAGTCCGTGGAAGAGACCCAGTACTTC. Translated, it gives CAISESVEETQYF.

J is TRBJ2-3 and V is TRBV20-1; 14 positions agree with TRBD2. J was trimmed by 5 bases and V by 6 bases; bases with no gene match: 13. Germline CDR1 reads DFQATT; CDR2 reads SNEGSKA (reference sequence). There are 17 residues in the CDR3. The CDR3 bases are TGCAGTGCCTCGGGACTAGCGGGGGCCATCTTCAGAGATACGCAGTATTTT. Amino acid sequence: CSASGLAGAIFRDTQYF.

The sample holds a few counts of this clonotype. This chain connects TRBV5-4 to TRBJ1-2; 8 bases map to TRBD1. The germline V gene has CDR1 SGHNT and CDR2 YYREEE (reference sequence). V gave up 10 bases and J gave up 8 bases; unmatched junction bases: 13. The length of the CDR3 is 13 residues. The CDR3, as DNA: TGTGCCGACCGAGACAGGGGCGAAGTGGGCTACACCTTC. Amino acids: CADRDRGEVGYTF.

The rearrangement uses TRBV12-3 or TRBV12-4 and TRBJ1-1, with D unresolved. V was shortened by 6 bases and J by 0 bases, with 11 bases between the two germline ends. This CDR3 has 14 residues. CDR3 nucleotides: TGTGCCAGCAGCCACTTCGGACTGAACACTGAAGCTTTCTTT. Protein: CASSHFGLNTEAFF.

Only a few counts were recorded for this clonotype. The chain carries TRBV4-1 and TRBJ2-1, with 8 bases fitting TRBD2. Losses at the gene ends were 2 bases for V and 4 bases for J; bases not matched to a gene: 4. This CDR3 contains 15 residues. Germline loops: CDR1 MGHRA, CDR2 YSYEKL. This CDR3 reads CASSQFLAGYNEQFF. CDR3 nucleotide sequence: TGCGCCAGCAGCCAATTTCTAGCGGGTTACAATGAGCAGTTCTTC.

The table lists this clonotype with a few counts. CDR3 bases: TGTGCCAGCAGCCCACGGGCCTCTGGAAACACCATATATTTT. It yields the protein CASSPRASGNTIYF. This rearrangement joins TRBV12-3 or TRBV12-4 to TRBJ1-3; D call uncertain. The CDR3 extends over 14 amino acids. V gave up 6 bases and J gave up 0 bases, with 9 bases separating them.

There are many counts of this clonotype. The genes are TRBV3-1 and TRBJ2-1, with D possibly being TRBD1 (5 bases). CDR3 length equals 13 residues. The germline gives CDR1 LGHDT, CDR2 YNNKEL (reference sequence). V was pared by 0 bases and J by 12 bases, with 12 bases between. The CDR3, as DNA: TGTGCCAGCAGCCAAGATGACAGCCCAAGGCAGTTCTTC. Translating it yields CASSQDDSPRQFF.

This clonotype was recorded at least ten times. The chain joins TRBV6-2 or TRBV6-3 to TRBJ2-7; D is unclear. CDR1 MNHEY and CDR2 SVGEGT come from the germline V gene. The CDR3 length is 11 residues. Trimming cost V 8 bases and J 3 bases, with 8 bases left between them. The CDR3: CASGRGYEQYV. Written as DNA, the CDR3 is TGTGCCAGCGGCAGAGGCTACGAGCAGTACGTC.